Shown below are 19 T cell receptor beta chains from a single sample sequenced in a study of CD8+ T cells in alopecia areata. RNA was isolated and reverse transcribed to cDNA, the sequencing template. Using immunoSEQ multiplex PCR, the repertoire was profiled, and TCRdb retains in-frame clones only, with some absent. The table lists almost 250,000 clones, under 80% of them singletons. This specimen consisted of CD4+ T cells sorted from blood, obtained at week 0. The receptors were sampled from a human donor with alopecia areata.

The genes are TRBV9 and TRBJ2-3, with TRBD2 identical over 12 bases. The CDR3 covers 14 residues. The V and J ends lost 4 bases and 6 bases, in that order; junction bases with no gene match: 3. CDR1 SGDLS and CDR2 YYNGEE come from the germline V gene. CDR3 residues: CASSTGTSGDTQYF. Here the CDR3 DNA reads TGTGCCAGCAGCACCGGGACTAGCGGGGATACGCAGTATTTT.

J is TRBJ2-2 and V is TRBV30; 12 positions match TRBD2. The length of the CDR3 is 14 residues. Germline V gene lookup returns CDR1 GTSNPN and CDR2 SVGIG (reference sequence). J was trimmed by 7 bases and V by 3 bases; bases with no gene match: 3. This chain's CDR3 is CAWRLAGGSGELFF. CDR3 in DNA: TGTGCCTGGAGGCTAGCGGGGGGGAGCGGGGAGCTGTTTTTT.

The rearrangement uses TRBV30 and TRBJ1-5, with unresolved D. Trimming shortened V by 2 bases and J by 1 base, and 12 bases separated the two germline ends. CDR3 length: 15 amino acids. Germline V gives CDR1 GTSNPN, CDR2 SVGIG (reference sequence). The CDR3 DNA follows: TGTGCCTGGAGTCGTGGAGGAATCAGCAATCAGCCCCAGCATTTT. This codes for CAWSRGGISNQPQHF. Full variable domain (rest looked up from reference TRBV30 and TRBJ1-5): SQTIHQWPATLVQPVGSPLSLECTVEGTSNPNLYWYRQAAGRGLQLLFYSVGIGQISSEVPQNLSASRPQDRQFILSSKKLLLSDSGFYLCAWSRGGISNQPQHFGDGTRLSIL.

The table lists this clone with a few counts. The rearrangement uses TRBV27 and TRBJ2-3; a possible D gene is TRBD1 (5 bases). Germline V gene data show CDR1 as MNHEY and CDR2 as SMNVEV (reference sequence). The V gene lost 9 bases and the J gene lost 3 bases, with 10 bases spanning the gap. This CDR3 has 12 residues. CDR3 residues: CARRDRTDTQYF. The CDR3 DNA is TGTGCCAGACGAGACAGAACAGATACGCAGTATTTT.

This sequence joins TRBV7-2 and TRBJ2-5, with 8 positions matching TRBD2. The CDR3 is 15 residues long. Unmatched junction bases numbered 10, after V lost 5 bases and J lost 5 bases. Germline CDR1 is SGHTA and CDR2 is FQGNSA. The CDR3, as DNA: TGTGCCAGCAGCACCTTAGCGGGGCTGAGGGAGACCCAGTACTTC. It encodes CASSTLAGLRETQYF.

The J gene is TRBJ2-5, the V gene TRBV29-1; D not resolved. The J call could be wrong; TRBJ2-7 is a better fit for the DNA end. Germline loops: CDR1 SQVTM, CDR2 ANQGSEA. This CDR3 has 12 residues. The CDR3: CSVVAGTYEQYF. The CDR3 nucleotides are TGCAGCGTTGTTGCAGGAACCTACGAGCAGTACTTC.

The count of this clone is one. The chain joins TRBV4-2 to TRBJ1-2; D unresolved. Trimming cost V 1 base and J 3 bases, with 12 bases left between them. Germline CDR1 is LGHNA and CDR2 is YNFKEQ. The CDR3 runs 15 residues. CDR3 nucleotide sequence: TGTGCCAGCAGCCAAGGCGAAGGGCAGGACTATGGCTACACCTTC. Protein: CASSQGEGQDYGYTF.

The chain employs TRBV18 and TRBJ2-1; 7 bases map to TRBD1. CDR3 length: 15 amino acids. V dropped 4 bases and J dropped 2; count of bases not matched to a gene: 5. The germline CDR1 and CDR2 sequences are KGHSH and LQKENI. The CDR3 nucleotides read TGTGCCAGCTCACGACAGGGAGAGGCCTACAATGAGCAGTTCTTC. It yields the protein CASSRQGEAYNEQFF.

This rearrangement joins TRBV13 to TRBJ2-3; perhaps TRBD1 as D (6 bases). CDR1 and CDR2 (germline): PRHDT, FYEKMQ (reference sequence). V was shortened by 4 bases and J by 7 bases, with 9 bases between the two germline ends. This CDR3 region has 12 residues. CDR3 region: CASSSDRNTQYF. The CDR3 DNA is TGTGCCAGCAGCTCCGACAGGAATACGCAGTATTTT.

The chain combines TRBV29-1 with TRBJ2-1; maybe TRBD1 (6 bases). CDR1 is SQVTM and CDR2 is ANQGSEA in the germline V gene. Deletions cut 7 bases from V and 4 bases from J, with 11 bases between. The CDR3 totals 12 residues. The DNA of the CDR3 is TGCAGCGCTACCACAGGGTACAATGAGCAGTTCTTC. Protein sequence: CSATTGYNEQFF.

The V gene is TRBV30, the J gene TRBJ2-7; a possible D gene is TRBD1 (6 bases). V dropped 2 bases and J dropped 3 bases, with 14 bases sitting between them. The CDR3 runs to 14 residues. Per the germline V gene, CDR1 is GTSNPN and CDR2 is SVGIG (reference sequence). The CDR3 nucleotides are TGTGCCTGGAGTCCCCTGACAGGCATCTACGAGCAGTACTTC. Protein sequence: CAWSPLTGIYEQYF.

Only one count was recorded for this clone. V and J are TRBV29-1 and TRBJ2-1, with 11 bases identical to TRBD2. Trimming removed 5 bases from V and 4 bases from J; junction bases left unmatched: 7. CDR1 is SQVTM and CDR2 is ANQGSEA in the germline V gene. The CDR3 is 15 amino acids. The CDR3 protein is CSVSLAGGLYNEQFF. The CDR3 region has the DNA TGCAGCGTTTCCCTAGCGGGGGGACTTTACAATGAGCAGTTCTTC.

The chain links TRBV2 to TRBJ2-4; the match to TRBD2 covers 9 bases. The CDR3 length is 16 residues. Trimming cost V 7 bases and J 0 bases; bases outside gene matches: 7. CDR1 SNHLY and CDR2 FYNNEI come from the germline V gene. CDR3 nucleotides: TGTGCCAGCAATCCTAGCGGGGCTGGAGCCAAAAACATTCAGTACTTC. Its protein is CASNPSGAGAKNIQYF.

The V call is TRBV4-2, the J call TRBJ2-3; D may be TRBD2 (6 bases). V was pared by 0 bases and J by 10 bases, with 20 bases between. CDR3 length: 16 residues. Germline CDR1 LGHNA, CDR2 YNFKEQ. This chain's CDR3 is CASSQDRDSLMAAQYF. The CDR3 nucleotides read TGTGCCAGCAGCCAAGATAGGGACTCCCTCATGGCTGCGCAGTATTTT.

The chain joins TRBV29-1 to TRBJ2-7; D unclear. The CDR3 runs 12 residues. The germline V gene encodes CDR1 SQVTM and CDR2 ANQGSEA. V shed 7 bases and J shed 1 base, with 11 bases lying between them. CDR3 sequence reads: CSAKGPSYEQYF. The CDR3 coding sequence is TGCAGCGCTAAGGGTCCTTCCTACGAGCAGTACTTC.

This clone was seen a handful of times. This chain links TRBV4-1 with TRBJ1-2; possibly TRBD1 for D (6 bases). Germline V CDR1 and CDR2: MGHRA, YSYEKL. The CDR3 runs 15 residues. V lost 0 bases and J lost 3, with 11 bases in between. The CDR3 loop reads CASSQDRPGDYGYTF. Written as DNA, the CDR3 is TGCGCCAGCAGCCAAGATAGGCCAGGGGACTATGGCTACACCTTC.

The chain employs TRBV13 and TRBJ2-1; 9 nucleotides line up with TRBD1. The J segment lost 9 bases and the V segment lost 4 bases, leaving 4 bases of the junction unmatched. CDR1 PRHDT and CDR2 FYEKMQ come from the germline V gene (reference sequence). The CDR3 length is 13 residues. The CDR3, as DNA: TGTGCCAGCAGCTCGGACAGGGGTGGTGAGCAGTTCTTC. This sequence encodes CASSSDRGGEQFF.

The chain is built from TRBV7-9 and TRBJ2-3; 9 bases agree with TRBD2. In germline, CDR1 is SEHNR, CDR2 FQNEAQ (reference sequence). With V trimmed by 7 bases and J by 2 bases, 10 bases remained unmatched. The CDR3 runs 16 residues. This CDR3 reads CASTPSGDLYTDTQYF. DNA for the CDR3: TGTGCCAGCACCCCTAGCGGGGACCTTTACACAGATACGCAGTATTTT. The complete variable domain, with remaining parts taken from reference TRBV7-9 and TRBJ2-3, reads DTGVSQNPRHKITKRGQNVTFRCDPISEHNRLYWYRQTLGQGPEFLTYFQNEAQLEKSRLLSDRFSAERPKGSFSTLEIQRTEQGDSAMYLCASTPSGDLYTDTQYFGPGTRLTVL.

This chain joins TRBV2 and TRBJ2-5, with D uncertain. Per germline, CDR1 SNHLY and CDR2 FYNNEI. The V end was cut by 4 bases, the J end by 2 bases, with 11 bases between. There are 14 residues in the CDR3. CDR3 amino acids: CASSGLATQETQYF. The CDR3 bases are TGTGCCAGCAGTGGACTTGCGACACAAGAGACCCAGTACTTC.